Each of the 8 T cell receptor beta chains below was sequenced from the same sample in a study of cytomegalovirus exposure and HLA in healthy donors. The PCR ran on 60 Vbeta and 13 Jbeta primers. Clones were sequenced by immunoSEQ multiplex PCR, and TCRdb holds only the in-frame ones, with some missing. The table shows a few hundred thousand clones, with around 80% occurring only once. Material for sequencing was PBMCs. These receptors originate from a man aged 40-50 years in good health and CMV-seronegative.

The chain recombines TRBV19 with TRBJ1-2, with a weak D call TRBD1 (5 bases). Trimming shortened V by 7 bases and J by 4 bases, and 16 bases separated the two germline ends. CDR1 LNHDA and CDR2 SQIVND come from the germline V gene (reference sequence). The CDR3 extends over 14 amino acids. The CDR3 sequence: CASIESAGPYGYTF. In DNA form, the CDR3 reads TGTGCCAGTATCGAGAGTGCAGGGCCCTATGGCTACACCTTC. The complete variable domain, with remaining parts taken from reference TRBV19 and TRBJ1-2, reads DGGITQSPKYLFRKEGQNVTLSCEQNLNHDAMYWYRQDPGQGLRLIYYSQIVNDFQKGDIAEGYSVSREKKESFPLTVTSAQKNPTAFYLCASIESAGPYGYTFGSGTRLTVV.

Concerning this clone: At one end the junction does not follow the germline gene, possibly because of a read error. CDR3 loop: CASRIEGGDLGELFF. Here the CDR3 DNA reads TGTGCCAGTCGTATAGAAGGGGGTGATCTCGGGGAGCTGTTTTTT. The rearrangement links TRBV19 to TRBJ2-2; the D gene is possibly TRBD1 (6 bases). CDR3 length: 15 amino acids. From germline, CDR1 is LNHDA and CDR2 SQIVND (reference sequence).

The V gene is TRBV10-3, the J gene TRBJ2-7; 8 bases map to TRBD1. The CDR3 has 14 residues. Germline CDR1 reads ENHRY; CDR2 reads SYGVKD. J was trimmed by 3 bases and V by 6 bases; bases with no gene match: 7. The CDR3 DNA reads as TGTGCCATCAGCCAGGGGGCATCCAACTACGAGCAGTACTTC. Translation gives CAISQGASNYEQYF.

About this clone: One end of the junction varies from germline; a read error may be responsible. The rearrangement links TRBV27 to TRBJ1-1, with TRBD1 as a possible D gene (5 bases). In germline, CDR1 is MNHEY, CDR2 SMNVEV (reference sequence). This CDR3 comprises 13 residues. The CDR3 coding sequence is TGTGCCAGCGGTTTCGGGGGAAACACTGAAGCTTTCTTT. Translation: CASGFGGNTEAFF.

This clone was seen once. The chain is built from TRBV6-1 and TRBJ2-1; no reliable D call. V was trimmed by 6 bases and J by 7 bases, leaving 16 bases between them. The V gene's germline CDR1 is MNHNS and CDR2 SASEGT. The CDR3 sequence is 14 residues long. This CDR3 reads CASRETRPINEQFF. In nucleotides, the CDR3 is TGTGCCAGCAGGGAGACTCGACCGATTAATGAGCAGTTCTTC.

This chain connects TRBV12-5 to TRBJ1-6; D not certain. The germline V gene encodes CDR1 LGHNT and CDR2 FRNRAP. The CDR3 runs 16 residues. V was shortened by 5 bases and J by 0 bases, with 11 bases between the two germline ends. The DNA for the CDR3 is TGTGCTAGTGGTGCCGGGAGGAGCTCCTATAATTCACCCCTCCACTTT. This encodes CASGAGRSSYNSPLHF.

The CDR3 loop is CSVRDRGLTDTQYF. Here the CDR3 DNA reads TGCAGCGTACGAGACAGGGGGCTTACAGATACGCAGTATTTT. This sequence joins TRBV29-1 and TRBJ2-3, with TRBD1 matching 10 bases. Germline-derived CDR1 and CDR2 are SQVTM and ANQGSEA. Unmatched junction bases numbered 6, after V lost 6 bases and J lost 3 bases. The CDR3 spans 14 residues.

The chain combines TRBV18 with TRBJ2-2; D possibly corresponds to TRBD1 (6 bases). Germline assignment: CDR1 KGHSH and CDR2 LQKENI. This CDR3 contains 14 residues. The V and J ends lost 6 bases and 6 bases respectively, with 14 bases between them. CDR3 nucleotides: TGTGCCAGCTCCCGGGACACACCACCCGGGGAGCTGTTTTTT. Its translation: CASSRDTPPGELFF.